Each of the 31 T cell receptor beta chains below was sequenced from the same sample in a study of blood T cell repertoires in COVID-19. Measured with immunoSEQ multiplex PCR; TCRdb has only the in-frame clones, and not every one. This table holds approximately 400,000 clones, approximately 91% found once. Sequenced material: PBMCs or T cells enriched from blood (not recorded which). The origin of the receptors is a middle-aged woman who had been exposed to COVID-19.

The V call is TRBV27, the J call TRBJ1-1; TRBD1 matches 8 bases. Germline V gene sequence: CDR1 MNHEY, CDR2 SMNVEV (reference sequence). V lost 6 bases and J lost 4; bases outside the gene matches: 4. The CDR3 runs 13 residues. The CDR3 reads CASSLDRATEAFF. In DNA form, the CDR3 reads TGTGCCAGCAGCTTGGACAGGGCCACTGAAGCTTTCTTT.

This sequence joins TRBV10-2 and TRBJ2-7, with D tentatively TRBD1 (5 bases). The V gene's germline CDR1 is WSHSY and CDR2 SAAADI. There are 16 residues in the CDR3. The V and J ends lost 7 bases and 4 bases respectively, with 23 bases between them. CDR3 nucleotide sequence: TGCGCCAGCACCCCAGGGTCCCAGCCTACTATTTACGAGCAGTACTTC. Translated, it gives CASTPGSQPTIYEQYF.

The chain uses TRBV29-1 and TRBJ2-7; 9 bases align to TRBD1. The CDR3 contains 13 residues. CDR1 SQVTM and CDR2 ANQGSEA come from the germline V gene. J lost 4 bases, V lost 7 bases, and 8 bases had no gene match. As DNA, the CDR3 is TGCAGCGCCAGAGGACAGGGGAAATACGAGCAGTACTTC. Translated: CSARGQGKYEQYF.

Notes on this clone: Distinct nucleotide sequences in the sample also encode this CDR3. This rearrangement joins TRBV30 to TRBJ1-5; D gene ambiguous. Germline assignment: CDR1 GTSNPN and CDR2 SVGIG (reference sequence). Trimming took off 1 base at V and 2 bases at J, with 6 bases between the two ends. The CDR3 spans 13 residues. CDR3 coding DNA: TGTGCCTGGAGTGGCGGGGGCAATCAGCCCCAGCATTTT. Translated: CAWSGGGNQPQHF.

The chain links TRBV18 to TRBJ2-3, with TRBD2 identical over 16 bases. After removal of 0 bases from V and 8 bases from J, the junction contained 8 bases not matched to a gene. The CDR3 has 18 amino acids. Germline CDR1 reads KGHSH; CDR2 reads LQKENI. The CDR3 coding sequence is TGTGCCAGCTCACCACCGGGACTAGCGGGGGGGCCCGGCGTTACGCAGTATTTT. Its translation is CASSPPGLAGGPGVTQYF. Using reference TRBV18 and TRBJ2-3 for the parts outside the CDR3, the full variable domain is NAGVMQNPRHLVRRRGQEARLRCSPMKGHSHVYWYRQLPEEGLKFMVYLQKENIIDESGMPKERFSAEFPKEGPSILRIQQVVRGDSAAYFCASSPPGLAGGPGVTQYFGPGTRLTVL.

The V gene is TRBV7-2, the J gene TRBJ2-2, with D possibly matching TRBD2 (5 bases). The germline V gene encodes CDR1 SGHTA and CDR2 FQGNSA. There are 16 residues in the CDR3. Deletions cut 5 bases from V and 6 bases from J, with 19 bases between. CDR3 bases: TGTGCCAGCAGCCCCGGCCGAAGGACTCGGGCCGGGGAGCTGTTTTTT. Amino acids: CASSPGRRTRAGELFF.

V is TRBV11-2 and J is TRBJ1-1; maybe TRBD1 (5 bases). V was trimmed by 1 base and J by 4 bases, leaving 13 bases between them. The CDR3 contains 15 residues. Germline V gives CDR1 SGHAT, CDR2 FQNNGV. The CDR3 DNA is TGTGCCAGCAGCTTAGCCGCAGGGTCGGGCACTGAAGCTTTCTTT. Translating gives CASSLAAGSGTEAFF.

The V gene is TRBV5-1, the J gene TRBJ2-7; D might be TRBD2 (6 bases). In germline, CDR1 is SGHRS, CDR2 YFSETQ. Trimming took 0 bases from V and 5 from J, leaving 15 bases between them. The CDR3 spans 15 residues. As DNA, the CDR3 is TGCGCCAGCAGCTTGGTCGGGACTCCTATGAACGAGCAGTACTTC. Its translation is CASSLVGTPMNEQYF.

This chain uses TRBV5-1 with TRBJ1-2, with D possibly matching TRBD1 (6 bases). CDR3 length equals 17 residues. Per the germline V gene, CDR1 is SGHRS and CDR2 is YFSETQ. Trimming cost V 4 bases and J 1 base, with 20 bases left between them. CDR3 sequence: CASSLLGGGRGNYGYTF. The CDR3 bases are TGCGCCAGCAGCCTCCTAGGCGGGGGGCGCGGTAACTATGGCTACACCTTC.

The chain uses TRBV5-6 and TRBJ2-4, with TRBD1 matching 9 bases. The CDR3 runs to 15 residues. V gave up 3 bases and J gave up 6 bases; unmatched junction bases: 7. The germline gives CDR1 SGHDT, CDR2 YYEEEE. The CDR3 sequence is CASSSGQGLANIQYF. The CDR3 nucleotides read TGTGCCAGCAGCTCGGGACAGGGATTGGCAAACATTCAGTACTTC.

This clone came up once. This rearrangement joins TRBV2 to TRBJ1-2; 7 positions match TRBD1. V gave up 4 bases and J gave up 6 bases; unmatched junction bases: 8. The CDR3 runs 14 residues. The germline CDR1 and CDR2 sequences are SNHLY and FYNNEI. DNA of the CDR3: TGTGCCAGCAGTGCCACGAGGGGGCGGGATGGCTACACCTTC. Translating it yields CASSATRGRDGYTF.

The gene calls are TRBV27 and TRBJ2-6; no clear D gene. The length of the CDR3 is 15 residues. The germline V and J ends were trimmed by 6 bases and 0 bases, with 9 bases remaining between them. Germline V CDR1 and CDR2: MNHEY, SMNVEV (reference sequence). In DNA form, the CDR3 reads TGTGCCAGCAGCCCCATTCACTCTGGGGCCAACGTCCTGACTTTC. Its translation is CASSPIHSGANVLTF. Variable domain in full (rest from reference TRBV27 and TRBJ2-6): EAQVTQNPRYLITVTGKKLTVTCSQNMNHEYMSWYRQDPGLGLRQIYYSMNVEVTDKGDVPEGYKVSRKEKRNFPLILESPSPNQTSLYFCASSPIHSGANVLTFGAGSRLTVL.

This clone occurred a few times. V is TRBV4-3 and J is TRBJ2-5, with 14 positions matching TRBD2. From germline, CDR1 is LGHNA and CDR2 YSLEER. The CDR3 loop spans 18 amino acids. V lost 1 base to trimming and J lost 2 bases; unmatched junction nucleotides: 6. This CDR3 reads CASSQGAGLAGGQETQYF. The DNA of the CDR3 is TGCGCCAGCAGCCAAGGGGCCGGACTAGCGGGAGGTCAAGAGACCCAGTACTTC.

This chain connects TRBV3-1 (or the pseudogene TRBV3-2) to TRBJ1-1; no clear D. CDR3 size: 19 residues. Trimming pared 0 bases from V and 3 bases from J, leaving 23 bases between. Germline CDR1 is LGHDT and CDR2 is YNNKEL (reference sequence). CDR3 coding DNA: TGTGCCAGCAGCCAAGACCCGTGTCGAGGGTCCCCCGAACACACTGAAGCTTTCTTT. Protein product: CASSQDPCRGSPEHTEAFF.

The V gene is TRBV29-1, the J gene TRBJ1-2; 7 nucleotides agree with TRBD1. Germline V lookup: CDR1 SQVTM, CDR2 ANQGSEA. The CDR3 consists of 10 residues. Trimming took 7 bases from V and 6 from J; bases not matched to a gene: 2. CDR3 sequence: CSADRDGYTF. The CDR3 region has the DNA TGCAGCGCAGACAGGGATGGCTACACCTTC.

Points on this clone: The identical CDR3 is also encoded by other nucleotide sequences in the sample. The chain combines TRBV19 with TRBJ2-1, with 11 bases matching TRBD2. Germline lookup yields CDR1 LNHDA and CDR2 SQIVND (reference sequence). This CDR3 comprises 15 residues. V lost 4 bases and J lost 4; bases outside the gene matches: 3. The CDR3 loop reads CASSTGTSGYNEQFF. The CDR3 coding sequence is TGTGCCAGTAGTACCGGGACTAGCGGATACAATGAGCAGTTCTTC.

This chain connects TRBV11-3 to TRBJ1-6; maybe TRBD1 (5 bases). The V end lost 5 bases, the J end lost 6 bases, and 5 bases lay between the germline ends. Looked up from germline, CDR1 is SGHNT and CDR2 is YENEEA. CDR3 length: 12 amino acids. The CDR3: CASSQGNSPLHF. The CDR3 DNA sequence: TGTGCCAGCAGCCAGGGTAATTCACCCCTCCACTTT.

V usage is TRBV7-2 and J usage is TRBJ2-1; D gene unclear. Germline CDR1 is SGHTA and CDR2 is FQGNSA. CDR3 length: 15 residues. The ends were cut back, 5 bases at V and 0 bases at J, with 11 bases in the middle. The CDR3 here is CASSLTKSSYNEQFF. The CDR3 nucleotides read TGTGCCAGCAGCCTAACTAAGAGCTCCTACAATGAGCAGTTCTTC.

The chain links TRBV12-3 or TRBV12-4 to TRBJ1-5, with unresolved D. The CDR3 spans 11 residues. V was clipped by 6 bases and J by 12 bases, with 12 bases between them. For the CDR3, the DNA is TGTGCCAGCAGCCTATATGGGCACCAGCATTTT. It is translated as CASSLYGHQHF.

The chain combines TRBV5-1 with TRBJ2-2, with TRBD2 identical over 9 bases. The V gene's germline CDR1 is SGHRS and CDR2 YFSETQ. The CDR3 is 18 residues long. The V gene end was trimmed by 3 bases and the J gene end by 7 bases; junction bases not matched to a gene: 16. CDR3 in amino acids: CASSSGLGLAQASGELFF. Here the CDR3 DNA reads TGCGCCAGCAGCTCTGGACTAGGACTAGCGCAAGCAAGCGGGGAGCTGTTTTTT.

V is TRBV11-1 and J is TRBJ2-5; 7 bases are shared with TRBD2. The CDR3 length is 14 residues. CDR1 is SGHAT, CDR2 FQDESV, per germline (reference sequence). Trimming cost V 5 bases and J 4 bases; bases outside gene matches: 7. Written as DNA, the CDR3 is TGTGCCAGCAGCGGGGCTAGCGGCTTAGAGACCCAGTACTTC. It codes for CASSGASGLETQYF.

V usage is TRBV2 and J usage is TRBJ2-4, with 7 bases matching TRBD1. The J segment lost 3 bases and the V segment lost 5 bases, leaving 10 bases of the junction unmatched. The CDR3 length is 16 residues. Germline CDR1 and CDR2: SNHLY and FYNNEI. CDR3 DNA: TGTGCCAGCAGTTCTGGGACAGAGATATACAAAAACATTCAGTACTTC. The encoded protein is CASSSGTEIYKNIQYF. The variable domain in full, completed from reference TRBV2 and TRBJ2-4, reads EPEVTQTPSHQVTQMGQEVILRCVPISNHLYFYWYRQILGQKVEFLVSFYNNEISEKSEIFDDQFSVERPDGSNFTLKIRSTKLEDSAMYFCASSSGTEIYKNIQYFGAGTRLSVL.

DNA of the CDR3: TGTGCCACCAGCGACGCAGTTAAGAGGACCATATATTTT. It specifies CATSDAVKRTIYF. The chain has TRBV15 and TRBJ1-3; D unclear. Trimming took 5 bases from V and 10 from J, leaving 15 bases between them. The CDR3 has 13 residues. CDR1 is LNHNV and CDR2 is YYDKDF in the germline V gene (reference sequence).

The rearrangement joins TRBV11-2 to TRBJ1-6; 12 nucleotides agree with TRBD1. Germline lookup yields CDR1 SGHAT and CDR2 FQNNGV. The CDR3 totals 14 residues. Germline trimming cut 5 bases from V and 13 bases from J; bases unmatched to any gene: 6. The CDR3 protein is CASSPGTGGDPLHF. Written as DNA, the CDR3 is TGTGCCAGCAGCCCCGGGACAGGGGGCGATCCCCTCCACTTT.

This chain uses TRBV5-1 with TRBJ2-7; maybe TRBD1 (6 bases). In germline, CDR1 is SGHRS, CDR2 YFSETQ. V lost 0 bases to trimming and J lost 5 bases, with 12 bases between them. This CDR3 region has 14 residues. This CDR3 reads CASSLAGVRNEQYF. CDR3 coding DNA: TGCGCCAGCAGCTTGGCAGGGGTGAGAAACGAGCAGTACTTC.

V and J are TRBV28 and TRBJ1-4; D is possibly TRBD1 (5 bases). Trimming stripped 6 bases from V and 8 bases from J, with 19 bases between. Per the germline V gene, CDR1 is MDHEN and CDR2 is SYDVKM. This CDR3 has 15 residues. The CDR3 loop reads CASSSSGTEGEKLFF. CDR3 DNA sequence: TGTGCCAGCAGCTCATCCGGGACGGAGGGCGAAAAACTGTTTTTT.

The chain uses TRBV7-8 and TRBJ2-1; 8 bases agree with TRBD2. V gave up 5 bases and J gave up 7 bases; unmatched junction bases: 4. The V gene's germline CDR1 is SGHVS and CDR2 FQNEAQ. CDR3 length: 13 residues. For the CDR3, the DNA is TGTGCCAGCAGCCCGTTAGCGGGGAATGAGCAGTTCTTC. Its translation: CASSPLAGNEQFF.

The chain carries TRBV3-1 (or the pseudogene TRBV3-2) and TRBJ2-7; 12 bases line up with TRBD2. Germline lookup yields CDR1 LGHDT and CDR2 YNNKEL (reference sequence). J gave up 6 bases and V 0 bases, and 6 bases lay outside the gene matches. CDR3 length: 16 residues. The CDR3 protein is CASSQETSGRLGEQYF. CDR3 in DNA: TGTGCCAGCAGCCAAGAAACTAGCGGGAGGCTGGGCGAGCAGTACTTC.

The chain is built from TRBV5-1 and TRBJ2-5, with D possibly TRBD2 on 5 matching bases. The CDR3 totals 16 residues. Trimming pared 3 bases from V and 4 bases from J, leaving 19 bases between. Germline V CDR1 and CDR2: SGHRS, YFSETQ. CDR3: CASSSLSREWGETQYF. DNA for the CDR3: TGCGCCAGCAGCTCTTTGAGCCGGGAATGGGGAGAGACCCAGTACTTC.

The rearrangement uses TRBV27 and TRBJ2-1; 10 nucleotides match TRBD1. The V gene end was trimmed by 6 bases and the J gene end by 2 bases; junction bases not matched to a gene: 4. Germline values: CDR1 MNHEY, CDR2 SMNVEV (reference sequence). CDR3 size: 15 residues. The CDR3 sequence: CASRTGGVTYNEQFF. The CDR3 region has the DNA TGTGCCAGCAGGACAGGGGGCGTAACCTACAATGAGCAGTTCTTC.

The CDR3: CASSMVRGKEPQHF. CDR3 nucleotide sequence: TGTGCCAGTAGTATGGTCCGGGGGAAGGAGCCCCAGCATTTT. V and J are TRBV19 and TRBJ1-5; D perhaps matches TRBD1 (5 bases). Germline CDR1 reads LNHDA; CDR2 reads SQIVND (reference sequence). Trimming pared 3 bases from V and 8 bases from J, leaving 14 bases between. CDR3 length: 14 residues.